What follows is one T cell receptor beta chain and its context. As yet, its antigen is unknown. The CDR3 covers 16 residues. In germline, CDR1 is MGHRA, CDR2 YSYEKL. The V segment lost 4 bases and the J segment 2 bases; nucleotides outside the gene matches: 7. This record belongs to a study of identical twins. Overall study results and limits: Excess sharing by twins proved weaker in beta out-of-frame sequences. Zero-insertion analyses were open to partial confounding by invariant MAIT and iNKT cells.

One entry per CDR3 protein, called by TCRdb with MiXCR from the 5' RACE reads. The sample records approximately 550,000 distinct CDR3 sequences, 20% to 25% being singletons. This same sample was also taken into another study, of yellow fever vaccine responses in identical twins. That source adds: Convergence reportedly seemed to mark part of the twins' vaccine T cell response, with personalization marking the rest.

The receptor was derived from a woman between 18 and 30 years old in good health. Sequenced: CD4+ T cells sorted from blood. The chain joins TRBV4-1 to TRBJ2-3; TRBD2 matches 9 bases. CDR3 loop: CASSRTIAGDTDTQYF. In DNA, the CDR3 is TGCGCCAGCAGCCGCACGATAGCGGGGGACACAGATACGCAGTATTTT.